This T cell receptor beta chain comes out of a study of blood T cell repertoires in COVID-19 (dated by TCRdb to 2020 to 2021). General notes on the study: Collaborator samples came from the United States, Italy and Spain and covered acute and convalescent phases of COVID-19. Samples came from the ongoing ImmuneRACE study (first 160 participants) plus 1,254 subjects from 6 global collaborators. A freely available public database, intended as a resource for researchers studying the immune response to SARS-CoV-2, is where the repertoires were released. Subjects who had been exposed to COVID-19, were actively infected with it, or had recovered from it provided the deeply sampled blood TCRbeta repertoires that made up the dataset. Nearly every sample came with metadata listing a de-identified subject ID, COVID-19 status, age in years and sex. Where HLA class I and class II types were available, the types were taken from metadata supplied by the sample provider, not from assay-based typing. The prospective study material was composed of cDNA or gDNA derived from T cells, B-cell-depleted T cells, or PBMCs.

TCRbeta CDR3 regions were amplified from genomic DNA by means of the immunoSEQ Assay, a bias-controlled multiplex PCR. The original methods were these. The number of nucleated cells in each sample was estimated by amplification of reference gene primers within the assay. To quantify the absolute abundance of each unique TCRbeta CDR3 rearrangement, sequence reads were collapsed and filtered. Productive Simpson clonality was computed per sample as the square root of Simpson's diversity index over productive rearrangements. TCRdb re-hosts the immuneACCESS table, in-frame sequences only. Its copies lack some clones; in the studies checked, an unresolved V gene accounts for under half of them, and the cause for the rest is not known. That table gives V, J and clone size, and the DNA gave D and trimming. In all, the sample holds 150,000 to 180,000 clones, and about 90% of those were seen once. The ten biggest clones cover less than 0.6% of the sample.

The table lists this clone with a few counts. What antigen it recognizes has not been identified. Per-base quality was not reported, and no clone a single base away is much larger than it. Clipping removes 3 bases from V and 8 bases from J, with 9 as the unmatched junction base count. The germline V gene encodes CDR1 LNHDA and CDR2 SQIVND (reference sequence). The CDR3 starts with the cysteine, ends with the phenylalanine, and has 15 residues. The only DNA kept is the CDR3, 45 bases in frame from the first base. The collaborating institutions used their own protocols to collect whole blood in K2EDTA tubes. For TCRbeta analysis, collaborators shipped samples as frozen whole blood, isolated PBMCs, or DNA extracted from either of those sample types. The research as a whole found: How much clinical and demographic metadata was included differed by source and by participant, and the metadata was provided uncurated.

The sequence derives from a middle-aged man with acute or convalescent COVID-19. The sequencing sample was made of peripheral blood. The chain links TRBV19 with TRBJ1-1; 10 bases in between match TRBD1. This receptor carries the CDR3 CASSMRRTGGGEAFF. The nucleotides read TGTGCCAGTAGTATGAGACGGACAGGGGGTGGCGAAGCTTTCTTT.